These T cell receptor beta chains were read from a single sample in a study of T cells in Graves' hyperthyroidism and ophthalmopathy. TCRdb re-analysed the multiplex PCR reads in MiXCR, keeping a single row per CDR3 protein. The repertoire holds fewer than 450,000 distinct CDR3 sequences, with about 18% as singletons. The source material was blood. The receptor set was obtained from a man aged 18-30 years with Graves' ophthalmopathy. CDR3s include the opening cysteine and the closing phenylalanine or tryptophan. The D gene is left open where the match is weak. For some rows the clone size is stated as once, few or many, or as a class when expanded; others skip it.

D	size	V	J	CDR3	DNA
NA	many	TRBV9	TRBJ2-7	CASSVGVAGGVEQYF	TGTGCCAGCAGCGTAGGAGTGGCAGGAGGGGTCGAGCAGTACTTC
NA	few	TRBV18	TRBJ1-2	CASSPGRSGVNYGYTF	TGTGCCAGCTCACCAGGACGGTCGGGAGTTAACTATGGCTACACCTTC
TRBD1	many	TRBV29-1	TRBJ2-7	CSVVGRGPDEQYF	TGCAGCGTTGTCGGCAGGGGGCCCGACGAGCAGTACTTC
TRBD2	NA	TRBV6-4	TRBJ2-3	CASSASLAAPDTQYF	TGTGCCAGCAGTGCTTCCCTAGCGGCTCCAGATACGCAGTATTTT
TRBD1	NA	TRBV6-5	TRBJ1-5	CASSYSSRDRFRNQPQHF	TGTGCCAGCAGTTACTCGAGCCGGGACAGGTTTAGGAATCAGCCCCAGCATTTT
NA	few	TRBV5-1	TRBJ2-6	CASSLGPLGYTGANVLTF	TGCGCCAGCAGCTTGGGCCCCCTCGGTTATACTGGGGCCAACGTCCTGACTTTC
TRBD2	many	TRBV12-3/TRBV12-4	TRBJ2-5	CASSLNGLAGEETQYF	TGTGCCAGCAGTTTAAACGGACTAGCGGGGGAAGAGACCCAGTACTTC
TRBD1	many	TRBV5-1	TRBJ1-1	CASSLQDRETEAFF	TGCGCCAGCAGCTTGCAGGACAGGGAGACTGAAGCTTTCTTT
TRBD1	few	TRBV14	TRBJ2-7	CASSQWTGSEQYF	TGTGCCAGCAGCCAGTGGACAGGGAGTGAGCAGTACTTC
TRBD2	few	TRBV27	TRBJ2-1	CASSSGGAPYNEQFF	TGTGCCAGCAGCTCGGGGGGGGCCCCCTACAATGAGCAGTTCTTC